The sample holds a few counts of the clone carrying this T cell receptor beta chain. The CDR3 contains 21 residues. This record belongs to a study of blood T cell repertoires in COVID-19. The overall study: The cDNA or gDNA used as material had been derived from T cells, B-cell-depleted T cells, or PBMCs.

Methods used by the authors: Nucleated cell number was recorded as an estimate derived from reference gene primer amplification. Generated by immunoSEQ multiplex PCR, the TCRdb table keeps only in-frame clones and is missing some. The DNA gave D and trimming, while V, J and clone size come from that table. The sample lists about 140,000 clones, about three quarters seen once, with roughly 8.6% in the top ten. The chain carries TRBV21-1 and TRBJ2-4; the DNA was not compared with TRBD1, the D call given in the table. TRBV21-1 counts as a pseudogene. The clonotype comes from a woman in her fifties or sixties with active or convalescent COVID-19. Sequencing was performed on peripheral blood. CDR3 nucleotide sequence: TGTGCCAGCAGCAAAGCCCTCCCCGAGAGGACAGGAGGTGGTGACAAAAACATTCAGTACTTC. It encodes CASSKALPERTGGGDKNIQYF.